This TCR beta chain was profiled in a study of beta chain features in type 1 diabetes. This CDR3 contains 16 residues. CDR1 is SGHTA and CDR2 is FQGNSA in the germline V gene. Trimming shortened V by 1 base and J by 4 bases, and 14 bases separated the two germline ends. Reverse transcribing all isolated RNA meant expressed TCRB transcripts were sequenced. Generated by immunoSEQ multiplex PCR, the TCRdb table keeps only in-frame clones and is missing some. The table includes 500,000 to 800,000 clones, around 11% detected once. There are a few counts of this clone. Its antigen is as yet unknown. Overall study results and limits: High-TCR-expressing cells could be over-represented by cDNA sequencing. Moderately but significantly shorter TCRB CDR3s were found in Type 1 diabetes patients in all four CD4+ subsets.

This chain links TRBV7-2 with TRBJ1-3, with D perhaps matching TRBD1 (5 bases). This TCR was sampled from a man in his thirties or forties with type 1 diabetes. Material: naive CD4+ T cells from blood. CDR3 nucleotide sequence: TGTGCCAGCAGCTTAGGGGACGCCCTTACGGGAAACACCATATATTTT. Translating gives CASSLGDALTGNTIYF.